What follows are 8 T cell receptor beta chains derived from one specimen sequenced in a study of shared clonotypes between healthy human individuals. Using immunoSEQ multiplex PCR, the repertoire was profiled, and TCRdb retains in-frame clones only, with some absent. The sample gives some 740,000 clones, nearly 95% of which show up once; nearly 25% is in the top ten. Terminally differentiated effector memory CD45RA+ cells were excluded by CCR7 positive selection of CD45RO-negative cells. Sequencing used naive CD8+ T cells sorted from blood. These receptors were obtained from a man between 25 and 39 years old in good health.

The chain recombines TRBV19 with TRBJ2-7; D not certain. The CDR3 has 13 amino acids. Deletions cut 5 bases from V and 3 bases from J, with 11 bases between. Germline CDR1 LNHDA, CDR2 SQIVND (reference sequence). The CDR3 protein is CASSFAPIYEQYF. The CDR3 coding sequence is TGTGCCAGTAGTTTCGCCCCTATCTACGAGCAGTACTTC. The full variable domain, its missing parts supplied by reference TRBV19 and TRBJ2-7, is DGGITQSPKYLFRKEGQNVTLSCEQNLNHDAMYWYRQDPGQGLRLIYYSQIVNDFQKGDIAEGYSVSREKKESFPLTVTSAQKNPTAFYLCASSFAPIYEQYFGPGTRLTVT.

Here the CDR3 reads CSVLGLAGHNEQFF. The CDR3 DNA is TGCAGCGTCCTCGGACTAGCGGGCCACAATGAGCAGTTCTTC. V is TRBV29-1 and J is TRBJ2-1, with 11 bases identical to TRBD2. The CDR3 loop spans 14 amino acids. Germline CDR1 SQVTM, CDR2 ANQGSEA. V gave up 6 bases and J gave up 5 bases; unmatched junction bases: 6.

The rearrangement uses TRBV19 and TRBJ2-1; possible D gene TRBD2, 5 bases. The length of the CDR3 is 15 residues. CDR1 and CDR2 (germline): LNHDA, SQIVND (reference sequence). V lost 5 bases and J 1 base, leaving 12 bases between the germline ends. In nucleotides, the CDR3 is TGTGCCAGTAGTTCGAGGACGGGGTCCTACAATGAGCAGTTCTTC. As protein: CASSSRTGSYNEQFF.

The chain has TRBV29-1 and TRBJ1-5; D not resolved. V shed 6 bases and J shed 4 bases, with 10 bases lying between them. Germline assignment: CDR1 SQVTM and CDR2 ANQGSEA. The CDR3 is 12 residues long. Here the CDR3 DNA reads TGCAGCGTCGGGGTAGGAAATCAGCCCCAGCATTTT. This translates into CSVGVGNQPQHF.

This chain links TRBV7-8 with TRBJ2-3, with D possibly being TRBD2 (6 bases). Trimming pared 1 base from V and 5 bases from J, leaving 16 bases between. CDR3 length: 16 residues. CDR1 is SGHVS, CDR2 FQNEAQ, per germline. CDR3 in DNA: TGTGCCAGCAGCTTAGGGCCGGGACTGGGATTAGATACGCAGTATTTT. This translates into CASSLGPGLGLDTQYF.

The rearrangement links TRBV11-2 to TRBJ2-1; 12 bases agree with TRBD2. The CDR3 has 18 residues. With 5 bases clipped from V and 5 bases from J, the junction kept 13 bases outside the gene matches. Germline values: CDR1 SGHAT, CDR2 FQNNGV. This CDR3 is CASSAVSLAGGQDNEQFF. CDR3 nucleotides: TGTGCCAGCAGCGCGGTCTCACTAGCGGGGGGTCAGGACAATGAGCAGTTCTTC.

The V and J genes are TRBV27 and TRBJ2-2; TRBD2 agrees at 13 bases. Germline lookup yields CDR1 MNHEY and CDR2 SMNVEV (reference sequence). The V and J ends lost 1 base and 4 bases, in that order; junction bases with no gene match: 9. The CDR3 is 19 residues long. The CDR3: CASSLFRTSGRALTGELFF. In DNA form, the CDR3 reads TGTGCCAGCAGTTTATTCCGCACTAGCGGGAGGGCCCTCACCGGGGAGCTGTTTTTT.

The chain has TRBV29-1 and TRBJ2-7; 7 bases agree with TRBD1. V lost 4 bases to trimming and J lost 4 bases; unmatched junction nucleotides: 10. This CDR3 has 14 residues. Germline CDR1 reads SQVTM; CDR2 reads ANQGSEA. CDR3 sequence (DNA): TGCAGCGTTGCACCGAGGACAGGTTTGTACGAGCAGTACTTC. This translates into CSVAPRTGLYEQYF.